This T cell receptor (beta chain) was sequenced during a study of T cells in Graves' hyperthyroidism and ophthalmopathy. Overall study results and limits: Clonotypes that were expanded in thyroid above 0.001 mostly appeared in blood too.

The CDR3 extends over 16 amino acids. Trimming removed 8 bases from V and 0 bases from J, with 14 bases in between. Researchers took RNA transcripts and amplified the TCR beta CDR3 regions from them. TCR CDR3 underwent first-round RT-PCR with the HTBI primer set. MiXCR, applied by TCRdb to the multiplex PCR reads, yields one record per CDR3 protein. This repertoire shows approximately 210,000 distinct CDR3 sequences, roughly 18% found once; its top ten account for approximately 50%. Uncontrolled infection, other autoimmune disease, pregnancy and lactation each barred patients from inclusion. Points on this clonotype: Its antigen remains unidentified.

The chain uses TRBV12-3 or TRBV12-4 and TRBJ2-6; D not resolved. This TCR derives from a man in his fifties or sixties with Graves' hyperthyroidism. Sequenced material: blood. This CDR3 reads CASGSNIGSGANVLTF. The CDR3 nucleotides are TGTGCCAGCGGCTCAAACATTGGCTCTGGGGCCAACGTCCTGACTTTC.